This is a list of T cell receptor beta chains from one sample in a study of vaccination and CD4 T cells after COVID-19. These receptors have no identified antigens. Via MiXCR, TCRdb re-called the PCR reads, giving one row per CDR3 protein. In the table there are about 23,000 distinct CDR3 sequences, about a third of which are singletons. The material was CD4+ T cells from blood, cultured in vitro, obtained about 7 months after SARS-CoV-2 vaccination. Receptors originate from a human donor who had recovered from COVID-19. CDR3s include the opening cysteine and the closing phenylalanine or tryptophan. The D gene is left open where the match is weak.

v_gene,d_gene,CDR3aa
TRBV10-3,.,CAISDLGQLNYGYTF
TRBV6-5,TRBD2,CASSYRAGGAYEQYF
TRBV7-2,.,CASSPYSSTDTQYF
TRBV4-2,.,CASSQAGEADTQYF
TRBV10-3,TRBD2,CAISLAGGSYNEQFF
TRBV18,TRBD1,CASSGQDTHQPQHF
TRBV20-1,TRBD1,CSARDQGATDTQYF
TRBV5-4,.,CASSLVGTEYGYTF
TRBV20-1,TRBD2,CAQRSGSYEQYF
TRBV28,TRBD1,CASSLPGGLGNQPQHF
TRBV6-1,.,CASKGIGREYGYTF
TRBV20-1,.,CSASPGTAYEQYF
TRBV20-1,.,CSARAGFENSPLHF
TRBV20-1,.,CSVASTNQPQHF